These T cell receptor beta chains were read from a single sample in a study of T cells in Graves' hyperthyroidism and ophthalmopathy. TCRdb analysed the multiplex PCR reads with MiXCR anew, one entry per CDR3 protein. The top ten hold around a third of the sample, which has around 690,000 distinct CDR3 sequences, roughly 20% seen once. The sample taken for sequencing was blood. The receptors were sampled from a young man with Graves' ophthalmopathy. Each CDR3 is given with its conserved first and last residue. The order of the fields is CDR3 protein, J gene, V gene, D gene. D genes are given only for firm matches.

CASSLYGGSSETQYF,TRBJ2-5,TRBV7-8,-
CASSEGIGRTGELFF,TRBJ2-2,TRBV2,TRBD2
CASSSEGSQPQHF,TRBJ1-5,TRBV28,-
CASSSSGTNSYNEQFF,TRBJ2-1,TRBV14,TRBD2
CASKQGTHYGYTF,TRBJ1-2,TRBV28,TRBD1
CSARDLQETQYF,TRBJ2-5,TRBV20-1,-
CASRAARLAKNIQYF,TRBJ2-4,TRBV2,-
CASSFSAPDYEQYF,TRBJ2-7,TRBV27,-
CASMEVGTEAFF,TRBJ1-1,TRBV28,-
CASSATAGGQETQYF,TRBJ2-5,TRBV9,-
CAWSVVGRRTGELFF,TRBJ2-2,TRBV30,TRBD2
CSVEDGTDRKLFF,TRBJ1-4,TRBV29-1,TRBD1
CASSETSGRYEQFF,TRBJ2-1,TRBV2,TRBD2
CASSLASGQGARIGYTF,TRBJ1-2,TRBV5-1,TRBD1
CASSLGAAGEWEQYF,TRBJ2-7,TRBV11-2,TRBD2
CASSREAGTTNYGYTF,TRBJ1-2,TRBV13,-
CASSLAGKHTDTQYF,TRBJ2-3,TRBV5-1,-
CASSIADRSEQYF,TRBJ2-7,TRBV19,TRBD1
CAGRDRIATEAFF,TRBJ1-1,TRBV30,TRBD1
CSASLAGGGYNEQFF,TRBJ2-1,TRBV20-1,TRBD2
CSARSSSGATDTQYF,TRBJ2-3,TRBV20-1,TRBD2
CASSQVSLAGGSTSTDTQYF,TRBJ2-3,TRBV4-3,TRBD2
CASSQASWNSYEQYF,TRBJ2-7,TRBV4-1,-
CSAGGARGYTF,TRBJ1-2,TRBV20-1,-
CSAFSRTSSYEQYF,TRBJ2-7,TRBV20-1,-
CASSPIPSGSLHEQFF,TRBJ2-1,TRBV3-1,TRBD2
CSVPDTGELFF,TRBJ2-2,TRBV20-1,-
CASTDRRETQYF,TRBJ2-5,TRBV2,-
CASTTPGRNTGELFF,TRBJ2-2,TRBV28,-
CASSPRTGQNTGELFF,TRBJ2-2,TRBV7-2,TRBD1
CASSERAATNEKLFF,TRBJ1-4,TRBV2,-
CASSEETSTDTQYF,TRBJ2-3,TRBV28,-
CASSYSSGRAGTGELFF,TRBJ2-2,TRBV27,TRBD2
CASSLIAGGVAGELFF,TRBJ2-2,TRBV5-4,TRBD2
CSVEVRGQGTSNTEAFF,TRBJ1-1,TRBV29-1,TRBD1
CATSDFRERYNEQFF,TRBJ2-1,TRBV24-1,-
CASSYSGTGGPGELFF,TRBJ2-2,TRBV6-5,TRBD1
CASSSGGDRSNEKLFF,TRBJ1-4,TRBV5-5,TRBD1
CACPGRGLNTGELFF,TRBJ2-2,TRBV30,-
CASSGGRDTYNSPLHF,TRBJ1-6,TRBV9,-
CASSTTSREAREQYF,TRBJ2-7,TRBV4-1,TRBD2
CSASIGSSSYNEQFF,TRBJ2-1,TRBV20-1,-
CAISGTSGSYPDTQYF,TRBJ2-3,TRBV10-3,TRBD2
CASSLDQGSQETQYF,TRBJ2-5,TRBV11-2,-
CASSSHWTGVEQYF,TRBJ2-7,TRBV12-3/TRBV12-4,TRBD1
CASSLSEGAGEQYF,TRBJ2-7,TRBV7-2,TRBD1
CASGVGNQPQHF,TRBJ1-5,TRBV28,-
CASRLGTSYPGELFF,TRBJ2-2,TRBV4-3,TRBD2
CASSLGPGGRAIEQFF,TRBJ2-1,TRBV7-2,TRBD2
CASSIGLAGDNEQFF,TRBJ2-1,TRBV19,TRBD2
CSARDPLAVAGEFF,TRBJ2-1,TRBV20-1,TRBD2
CASSRDQADTIYF,TRBJ1-3,TRBV7-6,-
CASSYPRSAGNYNEQFF,TRBJ2-1,TRBV6-2/TRBV6-3,-
CASSPPPRGSSEAFF,TRBJ1-1,TRBV7-2,-
CASSDRGPSRTGELFF,TRBJ2-2,TRBV9,TRBD1
CASSPTLAGGPRNEQFF,TRBJ2-1,TRBV5-5,TRBD2
CACQLNTEAFF,TRBJ1-1,TRBV30,-
CASSAGRGGSDTQYF,TRBJ2-3,TRBV5-1,-
CASSRTGHENIQYF,TRBJ2-4,TRBV12-3/TRBV12-4,TRBD1